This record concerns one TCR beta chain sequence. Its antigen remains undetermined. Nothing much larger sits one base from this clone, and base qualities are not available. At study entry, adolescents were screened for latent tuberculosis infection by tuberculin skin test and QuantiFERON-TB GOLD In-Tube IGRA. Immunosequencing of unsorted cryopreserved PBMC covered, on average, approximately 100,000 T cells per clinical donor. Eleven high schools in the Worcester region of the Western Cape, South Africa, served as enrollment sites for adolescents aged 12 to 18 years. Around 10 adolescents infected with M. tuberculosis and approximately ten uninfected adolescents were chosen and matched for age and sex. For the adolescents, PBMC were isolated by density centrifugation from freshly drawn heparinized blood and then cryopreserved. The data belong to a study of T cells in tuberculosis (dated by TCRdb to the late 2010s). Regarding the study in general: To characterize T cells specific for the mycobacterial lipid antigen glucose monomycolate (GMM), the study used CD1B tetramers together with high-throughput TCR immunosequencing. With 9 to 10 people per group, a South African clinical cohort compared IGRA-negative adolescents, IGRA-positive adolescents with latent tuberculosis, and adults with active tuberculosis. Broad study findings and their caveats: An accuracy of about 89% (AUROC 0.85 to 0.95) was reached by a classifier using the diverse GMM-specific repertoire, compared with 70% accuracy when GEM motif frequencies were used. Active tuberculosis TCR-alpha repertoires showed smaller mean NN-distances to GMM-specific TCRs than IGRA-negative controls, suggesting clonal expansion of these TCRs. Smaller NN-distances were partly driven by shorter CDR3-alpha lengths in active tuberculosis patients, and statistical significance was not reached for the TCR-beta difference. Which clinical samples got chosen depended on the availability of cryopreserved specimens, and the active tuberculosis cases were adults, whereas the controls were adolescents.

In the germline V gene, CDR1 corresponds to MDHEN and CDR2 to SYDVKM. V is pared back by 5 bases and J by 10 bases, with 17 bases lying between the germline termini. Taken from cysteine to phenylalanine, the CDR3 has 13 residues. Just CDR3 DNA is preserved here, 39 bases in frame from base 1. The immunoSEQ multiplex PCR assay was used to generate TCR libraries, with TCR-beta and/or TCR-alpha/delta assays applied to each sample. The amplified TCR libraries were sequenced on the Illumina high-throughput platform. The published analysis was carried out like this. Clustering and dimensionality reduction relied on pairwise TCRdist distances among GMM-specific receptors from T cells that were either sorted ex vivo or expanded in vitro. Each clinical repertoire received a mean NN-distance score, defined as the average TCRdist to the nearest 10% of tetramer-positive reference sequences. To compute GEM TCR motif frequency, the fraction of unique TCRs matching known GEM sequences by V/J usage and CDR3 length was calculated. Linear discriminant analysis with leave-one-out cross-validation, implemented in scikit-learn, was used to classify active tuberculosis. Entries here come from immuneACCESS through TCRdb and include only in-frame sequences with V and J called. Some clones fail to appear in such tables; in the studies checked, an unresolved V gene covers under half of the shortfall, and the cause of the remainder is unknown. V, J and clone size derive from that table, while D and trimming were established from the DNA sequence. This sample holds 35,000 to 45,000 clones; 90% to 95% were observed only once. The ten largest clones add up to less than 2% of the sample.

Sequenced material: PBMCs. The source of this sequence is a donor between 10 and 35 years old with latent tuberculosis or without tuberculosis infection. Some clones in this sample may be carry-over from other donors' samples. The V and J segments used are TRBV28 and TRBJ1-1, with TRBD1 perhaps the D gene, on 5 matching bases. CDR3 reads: CASSLYGLGGAFF. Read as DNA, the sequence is TGTGCCAGCAGTCTCTACGGCCTGGGGGGAGCTTTCTTT. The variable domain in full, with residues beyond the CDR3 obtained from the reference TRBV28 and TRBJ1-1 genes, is DVKVTQSSRYLVKRTGEKVFLECVQDMDHENMFWYRQDPGLGLRLIYFSYDVKMKEKGDIPEGYSVSREKKERFSLILESASTNQTSMYLCASSLYGLGGAFFGQGTRLTVV.